These 29 T cell receptor beta chains were sequenced from one sample in a study of naive and memory T cell subsets. Their specific antigens are unknown. Both TRBC1 and TRBC2 were covered by a beta constant-region primer of two equimolar oligonucleotides. Four rounds of PCR amplified the ligated cDNA using nested alpha and beta constant-region primers plus SP2. In TCRdb, the UMI-ligation and nested PCR reads were re-called with MiXCR into one record per CDR3 protein. The sample consists of roughly 140,000 distinct CDR3 sequences, 15% to 25% of them appearing once. Regarding the study as a whole: Especially in CD8 cells, naive repertoires contained a few larger clonotypes, possibly CD45RA-re-expressing memory cells.

The source material was naive CD8+ T cells from blood. These receptors were collected from a human donor in good health.

The table lists this clonotype with a few counts. The chain is built from TRBV30 and TRBJ2-7; 9 bases are shared with TRBD1. The J segment lost 3 bases and the V segment lost 8 bases, leaving 11 bases of the junction unmatched. Germline CDR1 is GTSNPN and CDR2 is SVGIG (reference sequence). The CDR3 is made up of 14 amino acids. For the CDR3, the DNA is TGTGCCGGGGGGATCGGGACAGGGAACTACGAGCAGTACTTC. The encoded protein is CAGGIGTGNYEQYF.

The rearrangement joins TRBV11-2 to TRBJ2-5, with 8 nucleotides matching TRBD2. Germline V CDR1 and CDR2: SGHAT, FQNNGV. The CDR3 loop spans 17 amino acids. The J segment lost 5 bases and the V segment lost 0 bases, leaving 11 bases of the junction unmatched. CDR3 amino acids: CASSLDEALAGSETQYF. The CDR3 nucleotides read TGTGCCAGCAGCTTAGATGAAGCGTTAGCGGGATCTGAGACCCAGTACTTC.

This chain connects TRBV2 to TRBJ2-5, with 8 bases aligning to TRBD2. Germline-derived CDR1 and CDR2 are SNHLY and FYNNEI. The CDR3 sequence is 16 residues long. The ends lost 2 bases at V and 4 bases at J; junction bases unmatched: 9. CDR3 sequence (DNA): TGTGCCAGCAGTGAACTGTTTTCGGGAGGGAGAGAGACCCAGTACTTC. Amino acid sequence: CASSELFSGGRETQYF. The variable domain in full, with the rest retrieved from reference TRBV2 and TRBJ2-5, is EPEVTQTPSHQVTQMGQEVILRCVPISNHLYFYWYRQILGQKVEFLVSFYNNEISEKSEIFDDQFSVERPDGSNFTLKIRSTKLEDSAMYFCASSELFSGGRETQYFGPGTRLLVL.

The chain joins TRBV4-1 to TRBJ2-1; 12 bases agree with TRBD2. Germline CDR1 and CDR2: MGHRA and YSYEKL. CDR3 length: 17 residues. V was clipped by 1 base and J by 4 bases; unmatched bases: 5. CDR3 in amino acids: CASSQAPLAGGYNEQFF. In DNA, the CDR3 is TGCGCCAGCAGCCAAGCCCCGCTAGCGGGAGGGTACAATGAGCAGTTCTTC.

Only a few counts were recorded for this clonotype. This sequence joins TRBV4-2 and TRBJ2-3, with 12 bases aligning to TRBD2. The germline gives CDR1 LGHNA, CDR2 YNFKEQ. The CDR3 extends over 19 amino acids. Trimming took 0 bases from V and 4 from J; bases not matched to a gene: 11. Here the CDR3 reads CASSQDNLAGGLVADTQYF. Written as DNA, the CDR3 is TGTGCCAGCAGCCAAGATAATCTAGCGGGAGGGCTCGTTGCAGATACGCAGTATTTT.

The rearrangement joins TRBV5-6 to TRBJ2-5; TRBD1 might be the D (6 bases). Germline lookup yields CDR1 SGHDT and CDR2 YYEEEE. Between the trimmed V and J ends, which lost 2 bases and 4 bases, there was a span of 12 bases. CDR3 length: 14 amino acids. The CDR3 DNA follows: TGTGCCAGCAGCTTCAGCGAGGGGGTAGAGACCCAGTACTTC. Its protein product is CASSFSEGVETQYF. The whole variable domain, filled in from reference TRBV5-6 and TRBJ2-5, reads DAGVTQSPTHLIKTRGQQVTLRCSPKSGHDTVSWYQQALGQGPQFIFQYYEEEERQRGNFPDRFSGHQFPNYSSELNVNALLLGDSALYLCASSFSEGVETQYFGPGTRLLVL.

The genes are TRBV4-1 and TRBJ2-1; 7 positions agree with TRBD1. The CDR3 sequence is 16 residues long. V was pared by 0 bases and J by 4 bases, with 6 bases of the junction left unmatched. CDR1 is MGHRA, CDR2 YSYEKL, per germline. CDR3 residues: CASSQDLQGQYNEQFF. The CDR3 nucleotides read TGCGCCAGCAGCCAAGATTTACAGGGGCAATACAATGAGCAGTTCTTC.

The CDR3 loop is CASSSSGTSPDTQYF. As DNA, the CDR3 is TGTGCCAGCAGTTCCTCCGGGACTAGTCCAGATACGCAGTATTTT. This chain joins TRBV12-3 or TRBV12-4 and TRBJ2-3; 8 nucleotides align to TRBD2. This CDR3 is 15 amino acids long. The V and J ends lost 4 bases and 4 bases, in that order; junction bases with no gene match: 7.

The chain combines TRBV7-9 with TRBJ2-3, with TRBD2 identical over 10 bases. Germline V gene lookup returns CDR1 SEHNR and CDR2 FQNEAQ (reference sequence). This CDR3 region has 18 residues. Trimming cost V 6 bases and J 1 base; bases outside gene matches: 13. The CDR3 loop reads CASSYPSGLASRTDTQYF. CDR3 nucleotides: TGTGCCAGCAGTTATCCCTCGGGACTAGCGTCCCGCACAGATACGCAGTATTTT.

This clonotype was found a few times. The chain carries TRBV28 and TRBJ2-2, with D possibly being TRBD1 (6 bases). The germline V gene encodes CDR1 MDHEN and CDR2 SYDVKM. CDR3 length equals 14 residues. The ends were cut back, 4 bases at V and 2 bases at J, with 8 bases in the middle. The CDR3 sequence is CASSYRANTGELFF. DNA of the CDR3: TGTGCCAGCAGTTACAGGGCCAACACCGGGGAGCTGTTTTTT.

The V and J genes are TRBV28 and TRBJ2-7; D might be TRBD1 or TRBD2, each matching 5 bases. Trimming shortened V by 2 bases and J by 7 bases, and 15 bases separated the two germline ends. Germline V CDR1 and CDR2: MDHEN, SYDVKM. The CDR3 covers 14 residues. The CDR3 here is CASSLLGTGPEQYF. The CDR3 nucleotides read TGTGCCAGCAGTTTACTTGGGACCGGTCCTGAGCAGTACTTC.

The chain uses TRBV4-1 and TRBJ2-7, with 8 bases fitting TRBD2. Germline V CDR1 and CDR2: MGHRA, YSYEKL. Trimming removed 0 bases from V and 3 bases from J; junction bases left unmatched: 4. There are 15 residues in the CDR3. This CDR3 is CASSQERLASYEQYF. The CDR3 region has the DNA TGCGCCAGCAGCCAAGAAAGACTAGCGAGCTACGAGCAGTACTTC.

This clonotype has a handful of counts. The rearrangement links TRBV19 to TRBJ2-1; D call uncertain. Germline-derived CDR1 and CDR2 are LNHDA and SQIVND (reference sequence). This CDR3 contains 13 residues. Between the trimmed V and J ends, which lost 2 bases and 8 bases, there was a span of 10 bases. The CDR3 sequence: CASSISWVYEQFF. The CDR3 coding sequence is TGTGCCAGTAGTATATCATGGGTATATGAGCAGTTCTTC.

The rearrangement joins TRBV7-9 to TRBJ2-3; D is unresolved. The CDR3 has 13 amino acids. Germline lookup yields CDR1 SEHNR and CDR2 FQNEAQ (reference sequence). The germline V and J ends were trimmed by 4 bases and 3 bases, with 8 bases remaining between them. Here the CDR3 reads CASSSFGTDTQYF. Written as DNA, the CDR3 is TGTGCCAGCAGCTCCTTCGGGACAGATACGCAGTATTTT.

The rearrangement uses TRBV7-9 and TRBJ1-5; D gene ambiguous. CDR1 is SEHNR and CDR2 is FQNEAQ in the germline V gene (reference sequence). The V gene lost 5 bases and the J gene lost 0 bases, with 11 bases spanning the gap. The CDR3 spans 15 residues. The CDR3: CASSPGVSSNQPQHF. The DNA for the CDR3 is TGTGCCAGCAGCCCCGGAGTTAGTAGCAATCAGCCCCAGCATTTT. Supplemented by reference TRBV7-9 and TRBJ1-5, the full variable domain reads DTGVSQNPRHKITKRGQNVTFRCDPISEHNRLYWYRQTLGQGPEFLTYFQNEAQLEKSRLLSDRFSAERPKGSFSTLEIQRTEQGDSAMYLCASSPGVSSNQPQHFGDGTRLSIL.

This clonotype was picked up a small number of times. This sequence joins TRBV5-8 and TRBJ2-2, with D perhaps assigned TRBD1 or TRBD2 (7 bases each). The germline V gene encodes CDR1 SGHTS and CDR2 YDEGEE. V lost 3 bases to trimming and J lost 5 bases, with 17 bases between them. The CDR3 has 16 residues. CDR3 in amino acids: CASSWEGAGRTGELFF. The DNA for the CDR3 is TGTGCCAGCAGCTGGGAGGGGGCCGGCCGGACCGGGGAGCTGTTTTTT. Variable domain in full (rest from reference TRBV5-8 and TRBJ2-2): EAGVTQSPTHLIKTRGQQATLRCSPISGHTSVYWYQQALGLGLQFLLWYDEGEERNRGNFPPRFSGRQFPNYSSELNVNALELEDSALYLCASSWEGAGRTGELFFGEGSRLTVL.

The chain recombines TRBV13 with TRBJ2-5; the D is unclear. Trimming removed 5 bases from V and 3 bases from J, with 7 bases in between. This CDR3 is 12 amino acids long. Germline V gene lookup returns CDR1 PRHDT and CDR2 FYEKMQ (reference sequence). CDR3 DNA: TGTGCCAGCAGCACGCGAAAAGAGACCCAGTACTTC. It translates to CASSTRKETQYF.

This chain uses TRBV6-2 or TRBV6-3 with TRBJ2-1; D is unresolved. The CDR3 length is 15 residues. CDR1 is MNHEY and CDR2 is SVGEGT in the germline V gene. The ends were cut back, 1 base at V and 2 bases at J, with 9 bases in the middle. The chain's CDR3 is CASSYWAWTYNEQFF. CDR3 bases: TGTGCCAGCAGTTACTGGGCTTGGACCTACAATGAGCAGTTCTTC.

V is TRBV28 and J is TRBJ1-5; no clear D. The CDR3 consists of 14 residues. Trimming stripped 3 bases from V and 7 bases from J, with 13 bases between. Germline V lookup: CDR1 MDHEN, CDR2 SYDVKM. CDR3 residues: CASSFLGSGQPQHF. The CDR3 coding sequence is TGTGCCAGCAGTTTCTTGGGAAGCGGGCAGCCCCAGCATTTT.

This clonotype has just a few counts. The J gene is TRBJ1-1, the V gene TRBV10-3; no clear D. Trimming shortened V by 4 bases and J by 1 base, and 10 bases separated the two germline ends. The CDR3 sequence is 14 residues long. Looked up from germline, CDR1 is ENHRY and CDR2 is SYGVKD. The CDR3, as DNA: TGTGCCATCAGTGCCACCGAAGGGAACACTGAAGCTTTCTTT. The encoded protein is CAISATEGNTEAFF.

This chain links TRBV5-5 with TRBJ2-3, with D unresolved. Trimming removed 1 base at V and 7 bases at J, with 7 bases between. CDR1 SGHKS and CDR2 YYEKEE come from the germline V gene (reference sequence). The CDR3 spans 12 residues. The CDR3 nucleotides read TGTGCCAGCAGCTTGTCTGGGAATACGCAGTATTTT. Its translation is CASSLSGNTQYF.

A word on this clonotype: One junction end does not reproduce the germline sequence, and a read error may be involved. This chain uses TRBV7-7 with TRBJ2-5, with 11 bases identical to TRBD2. Germline CDR1 SSHAT, CDR2 FNYEAQ (reference sequence). The CDR3 consists of 21 residues. As DNA, the CDR3 is TGTGCTAGCAGCCTACCTCGGATGAATATGGGGGTAGCGGGAGGGTGTGAGACCCAGTACTTC. It codes for CASSLPRMNMGVAGGCETQYF.

This clonotype was seen ten or more times. J is TRBJ1-2 and V is TRBV5-4; D unclear. CDR1 and CDR2 (germline): SGHNT, YYREEE (reference sequence). The CDR3 runs to 15 residues. V was clipped by 4 bases and J by 4 bases, with 17 bases between them. DNA for the CDR3: TGTGCCAGCAGCCCCGGATTGACCGTCGCCTATGGCTACACCTTC. Its translation: CASSPGLTVAYGYTF. The full variable domain, in which reference TRBV5-4 and TRBJ1-2 provide the parts outside the CDR3, is ETGVTQSPTHLIKTRGQQVTLRCSSQSGHNTVSWYQQALGQGPQFIFQYYREEENGRGNFPPRFSGLQFPNYSSELNVNALELDDSALYLCASSPGLTVAYGYTFGSGTRLTVV.

In its sample, this clonotype was seen a few times. V is TRBV13 and J is TRBJ1-2, with TRBD1 identical over 10 bases. Germline CDR1 PRHDT, CDR2 FYEKMQ (reference sequence). V lost 2 bases, J lost 4 bases, and 13 bases stayed unmatched. The CDR3 length is 18 residues. CDR3 loop: CASSLTRDRGSSFYGYTF. As DNA, the CDR3 is TGTGCCAGCAGCTTAACCCGGGACAGGGGAAGTTCCTTCTATGGCTACACCTTC.

The chain joins TRBV6-5 to TRBJ2-5; 8 bases line up with TRBD2. Germline assignment: CDR1 MNHEY and CDR2 SVGAGI. The CDR3 has 17 amino acids. V trimming: 6 bases; J trimming: 4 bases; junction bases outside the gene matches: 16. The CDR3 loop is CASSSGPGLAGRETQYF. CDR3 in DNA: TGTGCCAGCAGCTCCGGGCCAGGGTTAGCGGGACGAGAGACCCAGTACTTC.

The CDR3 coding sequence is TGCAGTGCTAGAGATACGGCAGGGGCCACCTACGAGCAGTACTTC. It codes for CSARDTAGATYEQYF. V and J are TRBV20-1 and TRBJ2-7; the D gene is possibly TRBD1 (6 bases). The CDR3 has 15 amino acids. Trimming removed 0 bases at V and 2 bases at J, with 14 bases between. CDR1 DFQATT and CDR2 SNEGSKA come from the germline V gene (reference sequence).

This chain connects TRBV25-1 to TRBJ1-1, with TRBD1 matching over 7 bases. The V gene's germline CDR1 is MGHDK and CDR2 SYGVNS. The CDR3 loop spans 14 amino acids. Unmatched junction bases numbered 13, after V lost 8 bases and J lost 7 bases. CDR3 residues: CASSPSGGVFEAFF. DNA of the CDR3: TGTGCCAGCTCACCTTCAGGGGGAGTATTTGAAGCTTTCTTT.

The gene calls are TRBV7-9 and TRBJ2-5; the match to TRBD1 covers 8 bases. The CDR3 runs 15 residues. V shed 0 bases and J 2 bases; nucleotides not matched to a gene: 2. From germline, CDR1 is SEHNR and CDR2 FQNEAQ (reference sequence). As DNA, the CDR3 is TGTGCCAGCAGCTTAGCACAGGGGGTGCAAGAGACCCAGTACTTC. Translated, it gives CASSLAQGVQETQYF.

The chain couples TRBV2 to TRBJ2-5, with D unclear. CDR3 length: 11 amino acids. Germline V gene lookup returns CDR1 SNHLY and CDR2 FYNNEI. V lost 3 bases to trimming and J lost 12 bases, with 11 bases between them. The CDR3 nucleotides are TGTGCCAGCAGTGATGGTGAGCCCGAGTACTTC. Its translation is CASSDGEPEYF.